The entry that follows covers one T cell receptor beta chain sequence. The primer mix had 60 Vbeta and 13 Jbeta primers. The data were produced by immunoSEQ multiplex PCR, yet TCRdb's version contains in-frame clones alone and is incomplete. The data contain 100,000 to 120,000 clones, roughly 12% of them singletons. Germline V CDR1 and CDR2: SQVTM, ANQGSEA. V was cut by 5 bases and J by 4 bases, with 19 bases left in between. CDR3 length equals 15 residues. The data are from a study of cytomegalovirus exposure and HLA in healthy donors. Study-wide background: From HLA-typed donors, an early data release held some 80 million unique TCRs.

The chain joins TRBV29-1 to TRBJ2-3, with a possible D match to TRBD2 (6 bases). The sequence was obtained from a man between 40 and 49 years old in good health and CMV-seropositive. The sample taken for sequencing was PBMCs. CDR3 region: CSVRGSSEDSDTQYF. In DNA form, the CDR3 reads TGCAGCGTTCGTGGGTCTAGCGAGGATTCAGATACGCAGTATTTT.